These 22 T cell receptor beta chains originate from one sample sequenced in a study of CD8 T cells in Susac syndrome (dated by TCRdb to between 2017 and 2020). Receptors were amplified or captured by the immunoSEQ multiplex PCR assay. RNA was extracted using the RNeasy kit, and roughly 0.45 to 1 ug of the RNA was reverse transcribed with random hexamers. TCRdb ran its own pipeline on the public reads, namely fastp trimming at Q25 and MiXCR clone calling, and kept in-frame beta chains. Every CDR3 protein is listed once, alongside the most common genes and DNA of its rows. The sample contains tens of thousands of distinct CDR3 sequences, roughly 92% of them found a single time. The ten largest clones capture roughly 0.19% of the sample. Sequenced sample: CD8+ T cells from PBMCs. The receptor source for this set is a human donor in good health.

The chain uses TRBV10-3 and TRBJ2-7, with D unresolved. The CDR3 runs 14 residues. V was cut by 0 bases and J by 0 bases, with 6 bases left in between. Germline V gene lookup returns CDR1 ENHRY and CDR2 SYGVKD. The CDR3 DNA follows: TGTGCCATCAGTGAGTCCGGCTCCTCCTACGAGCAGTACTTC. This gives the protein CAISESGSSYEQYF.

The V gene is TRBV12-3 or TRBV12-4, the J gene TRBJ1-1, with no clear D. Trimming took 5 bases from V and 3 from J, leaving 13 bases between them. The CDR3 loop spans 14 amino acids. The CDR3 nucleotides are TGTGCCAGCAGTCTGGATGGGTTCGACACTGAAGCTTTCTTT. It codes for CASSLDGFDTEAFF.

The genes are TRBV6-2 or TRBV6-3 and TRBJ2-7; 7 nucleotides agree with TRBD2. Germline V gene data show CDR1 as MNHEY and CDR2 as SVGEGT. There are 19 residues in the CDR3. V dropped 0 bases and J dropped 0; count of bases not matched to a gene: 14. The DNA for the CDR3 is TGTGCCAGCAGTTACTCTCCTACCACGAGGAGCGGGGACTCCTACGAGCAGTACTTC. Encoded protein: CASSYSPTTRSGDSYEQYF.

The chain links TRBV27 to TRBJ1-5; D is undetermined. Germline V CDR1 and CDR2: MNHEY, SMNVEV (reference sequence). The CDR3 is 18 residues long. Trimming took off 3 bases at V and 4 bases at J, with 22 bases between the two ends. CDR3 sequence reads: CASSFRPPEWDSNQPQHF. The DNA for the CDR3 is TGTGCCAGCAGTTTCAGACCCCCCGAATGGGATTCAAATCAGCCCCAGCATTTT.

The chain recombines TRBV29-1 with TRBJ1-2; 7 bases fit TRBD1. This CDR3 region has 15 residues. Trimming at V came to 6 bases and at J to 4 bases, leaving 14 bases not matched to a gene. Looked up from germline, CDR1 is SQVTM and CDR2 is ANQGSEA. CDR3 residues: CSVELTGSFVYGYTF. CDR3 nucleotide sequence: TGCAGCGTGGAGCTGACAGGGTCCTTCGTCTATGGCTACACCTTC.

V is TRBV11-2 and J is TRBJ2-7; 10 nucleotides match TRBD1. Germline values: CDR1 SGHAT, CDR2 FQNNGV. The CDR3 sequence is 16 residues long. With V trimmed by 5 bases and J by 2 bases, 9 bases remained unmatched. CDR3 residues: CASSHRDRGVPYEQYF. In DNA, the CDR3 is TGTGCCAGCAGCCACCGGGACAGGGGAGTGCCCTACGAGCAGTACTTC.

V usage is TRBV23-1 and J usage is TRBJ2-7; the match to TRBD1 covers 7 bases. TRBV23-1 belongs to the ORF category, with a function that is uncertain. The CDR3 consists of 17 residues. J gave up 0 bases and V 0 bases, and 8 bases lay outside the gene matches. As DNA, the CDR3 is TGCGCCAGCAGTCAATCTTCGAGACAGGGTAGCTCCTACGAGCAGTACTTC. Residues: CASSQSSRQGSSYEQYF.

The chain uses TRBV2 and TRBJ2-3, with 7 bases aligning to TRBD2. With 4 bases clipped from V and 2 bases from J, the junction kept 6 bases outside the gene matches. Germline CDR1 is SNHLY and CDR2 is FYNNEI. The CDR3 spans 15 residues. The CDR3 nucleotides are TGTGCCAGCAGTGGCTATGCGGGGGTCACAGATACGCAGTATTTT. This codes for CASSGYAGVTDTQYF.

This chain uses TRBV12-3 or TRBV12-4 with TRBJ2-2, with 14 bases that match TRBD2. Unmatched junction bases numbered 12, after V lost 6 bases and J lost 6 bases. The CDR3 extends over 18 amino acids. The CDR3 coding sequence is TGTGCCAGCAGCCCACTCCAGAAGACTAGCGGGGGGGCCGGGGAGCTGTTTTTT. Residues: CASSPLQKTSGGAGELFF.

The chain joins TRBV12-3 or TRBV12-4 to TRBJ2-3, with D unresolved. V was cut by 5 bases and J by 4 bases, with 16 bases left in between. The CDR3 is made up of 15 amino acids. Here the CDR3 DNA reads TGTGCCAGCAGTGGGCTGGACCCCACACCAGATACGCAGTATTTT. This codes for CASSGLDPTPDTQYF.

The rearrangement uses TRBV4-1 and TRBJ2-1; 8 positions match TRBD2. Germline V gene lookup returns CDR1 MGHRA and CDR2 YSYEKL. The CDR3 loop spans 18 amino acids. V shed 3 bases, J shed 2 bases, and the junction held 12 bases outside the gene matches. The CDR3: CASSQVLAAHLTYNEQFF. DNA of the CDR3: TGCGCCAGCAGCCAGGTACTAGCGGCACACCTCACCTACAATGAGCAGTTCTTC.

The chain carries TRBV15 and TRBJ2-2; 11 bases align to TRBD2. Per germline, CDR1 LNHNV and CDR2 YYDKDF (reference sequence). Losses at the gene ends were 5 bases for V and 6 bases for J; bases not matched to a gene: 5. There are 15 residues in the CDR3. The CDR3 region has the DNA TGTGCCACCAGCCATCTAGCGGGGGGACCCGGGGAGCTGTTTTTT. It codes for CATSHLAGGPGELFF.

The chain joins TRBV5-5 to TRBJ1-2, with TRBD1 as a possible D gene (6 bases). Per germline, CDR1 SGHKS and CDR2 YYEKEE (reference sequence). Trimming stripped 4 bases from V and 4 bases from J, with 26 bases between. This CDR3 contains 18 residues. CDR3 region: CASSRDAGHNKLSYGYTF. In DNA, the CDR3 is TGTGCCAGCAGCCGCGACGCGGGACACAACAAGCTCAGCTATGGCTACACCTTC.

The chain's CDR3 is CASRPTENTEAFF. The CDR3 region has the DNA TGTGCCAGCAGGCCAACAGAGAACACTGAAGCTTTCTTT. The chain couples TRBV12-3 or TRBV12-4 to TRBJ1-1, with unresolved D. Deletions cut 6 bases from V and 1 base from J, with 9 bases between. This CDR3 spans 13 amino acids.

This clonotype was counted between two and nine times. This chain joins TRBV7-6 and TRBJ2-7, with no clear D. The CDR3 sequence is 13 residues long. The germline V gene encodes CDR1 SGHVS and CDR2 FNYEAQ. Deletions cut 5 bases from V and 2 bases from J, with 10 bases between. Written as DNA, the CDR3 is TGTGCCAGCAGCCCCCGACCGGCCTACGAGCAGTACTTC. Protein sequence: CASSPRPAYEQYF.

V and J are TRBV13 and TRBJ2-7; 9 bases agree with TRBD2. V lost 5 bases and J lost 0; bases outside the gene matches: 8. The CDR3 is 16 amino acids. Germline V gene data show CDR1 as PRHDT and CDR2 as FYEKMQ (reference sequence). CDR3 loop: CASSVAGASSSYEQYF. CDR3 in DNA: TGTGCCAGCAGCGTAGCGGGGGCCTCAAGCTCCTACGAGCAGTACTTC.

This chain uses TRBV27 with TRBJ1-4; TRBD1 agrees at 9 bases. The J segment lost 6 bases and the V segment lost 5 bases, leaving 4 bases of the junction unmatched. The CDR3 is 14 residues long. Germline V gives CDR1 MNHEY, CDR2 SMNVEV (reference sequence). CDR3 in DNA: TGTGCCAGCAGTCCCACAGGGGGCCATGAAAAACTGTTTTTT. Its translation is CASSPTGGHEKLFF.

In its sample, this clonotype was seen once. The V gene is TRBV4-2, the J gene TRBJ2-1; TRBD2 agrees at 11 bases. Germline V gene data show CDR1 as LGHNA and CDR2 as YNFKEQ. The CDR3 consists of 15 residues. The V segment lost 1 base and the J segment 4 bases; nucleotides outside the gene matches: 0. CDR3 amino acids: CASSQVAGGYNEQFF. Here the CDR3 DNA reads TGTGCCAGCAGCCAAGTAGCGGGGGGGTACAATGAGCAGTTCTTC.

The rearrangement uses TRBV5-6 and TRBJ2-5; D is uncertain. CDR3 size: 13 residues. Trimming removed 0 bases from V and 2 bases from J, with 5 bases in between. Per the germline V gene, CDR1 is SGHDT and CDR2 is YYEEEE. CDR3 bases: TGTGCCAGCAGCTTGGAACTGCAAGAGACCCAGTACTTC. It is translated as CASSLELQETQYF.

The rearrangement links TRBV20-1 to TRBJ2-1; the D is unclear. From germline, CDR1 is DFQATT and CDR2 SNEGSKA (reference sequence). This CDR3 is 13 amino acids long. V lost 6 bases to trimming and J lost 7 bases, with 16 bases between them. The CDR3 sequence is CSARIDPWNEQFF. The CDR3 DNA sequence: TGCAGTGCCCGAATTGACCCGTGGAATGAGCAGTTCTTC.

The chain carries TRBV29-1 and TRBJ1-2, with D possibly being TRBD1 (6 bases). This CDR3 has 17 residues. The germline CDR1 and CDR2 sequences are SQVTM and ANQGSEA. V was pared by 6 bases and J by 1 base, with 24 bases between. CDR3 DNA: TGCAGCGTCCCTGGCACCTTGGACAGCGGATTTAACTATGGCTACACCTTC. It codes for CSVPGTLDSGFNYGYTF.

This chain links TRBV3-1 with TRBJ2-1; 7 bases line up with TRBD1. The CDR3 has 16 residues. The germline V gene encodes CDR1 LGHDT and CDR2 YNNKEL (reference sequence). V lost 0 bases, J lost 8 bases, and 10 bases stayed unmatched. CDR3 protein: CASSQEWRQGWDEQFF. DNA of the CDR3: TGTGCCAGCAGCCAAGAATGGAGACAGGGTTGGGATGAGCAGTTCTTC.